Listed below are T cell receptor beta chains from one sample, sequenced in a study of T cell responses to AZD1222 COVID-19 vaccine. Here immunoSEQ multiplex PCR was the method, and the copy in TCRdb shows in-frame clones only, minus some. Found here are roughly 71,000 clones, around 85% of them singletons; the top ten hold roughly 22%. The sample here was peripheral blood, taken on day 0 of AZD1222 vaccination. All receptors come from an adult in good health. Each CDR3 is given with its conserved first and last residue. Fields, in order: J gene, V gene, CDR3 protein.

>TRBJ1-6|TRBV6-5
CASRGEGISSPLHF
>TRBJ1-2|TRBV28
CASSSRQSYGYTF
>TRBJ1-1|TRBV2
CASSEDRGPGLAFF
>TRBJ1-1|TRBV3-1/TRBV3-2
CASSHSGGASAFF
>TRBJ1-2|TRBV4-1
CASSQDWDPIF
>TRBJ2-1|TRBV5-1
CASSSLLAGGPSIRYEQFF
>TRBJ1-1|TRBV28
CASSNEGNTEAFF
>TRBJ2-1|TRBV5-1
CASSGTGGQDYNEQFF
>TRBJ1-1|TRBV4-2
CASSSAQEGLAFF
>TRBJ1-5|TRBV6-5
CASLNGGGNQPQHF
>TRBJ1-2|TRBV7-9
CASSSPVDRPEVYGYTF
>TRBJ1-1|TRBV6-5
CASKDRGNTEAFF
>TRBJ1-5|TRBV7-8
CASSFFGTGAQPQHF
>TRBJ2-7|TRBV3-1/TRBV3-2
CASSQTESYEQYF
>TRBJ2-1|TRBV20-1
CSARVRNEQFF
>TRBJ1-1|TRBV6-5
CASLLTAFNTEAFF
>TRBJ2-5|TRBV2
CASSRLAGGKETQYF
>TRBJ2-7|TRBV3-1/TRBV3-2
CASSQGLGAISYEQYF
>TRBJ2-7|TRBV12-5
CASGLGTGAYEQYF
>TRBJ2-7|TRBV7-2
CASSAYGRGYEQYF
>TRBJ1-1|TRBV5-4
CASSLEAGRIFF
>TRBJ1-1|TRBV3-1/TRBV3-2
CASSQAMNTEAFF
>TRBJ1-5|TRBV7-9
CASSHDRGNQPQHF
>TRBJ2-3|TRBV7-9
CASIGQGALTDTQYF
>TRBJ2-5|TRBV5-1
CASSLSLSGAGTQYF
>TRBJ2-1|TRBV3-1/TRBV3-2
CASKLRDLNEQFF
>TRBJ2-3|TRBV7-8
CASSATGLDTQYF
>TRBJ1-2|TRBV5-1
CASSLAPGHSDGPFGYTF
>TRBJ1-2|TRBV19
CASRSPQGFYGYTF
>TRBJ1-6|TRBV7-6
CASSSRTGDNSPLHF
>TRBJ1-1|TRBV9
CASSGSRPEAFF
>TRBJ1-5|TRBV19
CASSIEGSQPQHF
>TRBJ2-5|TRBV7-7
CAAGRDQETQYF
>TRBJ1-2|TRBV27
CASSSVRFRVHNYGYTF
>TRBJ2-1|TRBV14
CASSQDRRERFF
>TRBJ2-7|TRBV27
CASSLILADPYEQYF
>TRBJ1-1|TRBV6-5
CASSQRPPGNTEAFF
>TRBJ2-1|TRBV7-8
CASCAGGLSYNEQFF
>TRBJ2-3|TRBV10-1
CASSSGQGVADTQYF
>TRBJ2-1|TRBV29-1
CSVVFQSFQNNEQFF
>TRBJ2-2|TRBV24-1
CATSALIGELFF
>TRBJ1-1|TRBV18
CASSPFLRGKDTEAFF
>TRBJ2-7|TRBV5-1
CASSLVGGGRDYEQYF
>TRBJ2-7|TRBV24-1
CATSDSHPPRDRGDEQYF
>TRBJ2-7|TRBV5-4
CASSLGQGTREQYF
>TRBJ2-2|TRBV9
CASSLTAQGGELFF
>TRBJ1-1|TRBV6-6
CATCPRQGGTEAFF
>TRBJ1-1|TRBV7-6
CASSLGWGLNTEAFF
>TRBJ2-7|TRBV3-1/TRBV3-2
CASSPRGGYEQYF
>TRBJ2-6|TRBV7-3
CASSLAGSGANVLTF